This is a list of T cell receptor beta chains from one sample in a study of PD-1 blockade in classical Hodgkin lymphoma. Assay used: immunoSEQ multiplex PCR; TCRdb lists only in-frame clones, some missing. The sample lists 25,000 to 35,000 clones; roughly 85% were seen once. The specimen was peripheral blood mononuclear cells (PBMCs), collected before the second cycle of nivolumab. These receptors all come from a human donor with classical Hodgkin lymphoma. Each CDR3 is given with its conserved first and last residue. The order of the fields is V gene, clone size, J gene, D gene, CDR3 DNA, CDR3 protein. A D gene is named only where the DNA matches it firmly. Some rows mark clone size as missing; the rest say once, few, many or name a class of expanded clone.

>TRBV7-9|NA|TRBJ2-3|NA
TGTGCCAGCAGCTTAGCAGGCGGTCCGTCGCAGTATTTT
CASSLAGGPSQYF
>TRBV7-9|NA|TRBJ2-7|TRBD2
TGTGCCAGCAGCTTTGGGACTAGCTCCTACGAGCAGTACTTC
CASSFGTSSYEQYF
>TRBV11-2|NA|TRBJ1-1|NA
TGTGCCAGCAGATCAAGGCCCCCGAACACTGAAGCTTTCTTT
CASRSRPPNTEAFF
>TRBV19|NA|TRBJ1-2|NA
TGTGCCAGTAGTCGCCGGACAGCCCAGAGCTATGGCTACACCTTC
CASSRRTAQSYGYTF
>TRBV20-1|NA|TRBJ2-1|NA
TGCAGTGCTAGTTTCGGGGAGCAGTTCTTC
CSASFGEQFF
>TRBV2|NA|TRBJ1-2|NA
TGTACCAGCAGTGGACCCCGGGGCTACACCTTC
CTSSGPRGYTF
>TRBV5-1|NA|TRBJ2-1|NA
TGCGCCAGCAGCGTCGGGGAGAACTACAATGAGCAGTTCTTC
CASSVGENYNEQFF
>TRBV7-9|NA|TRBJ1-4|NA
TGTGCCAGCAGCTTAGTAGGGGCCAGAGACGAAAAACTGTTTTTT
CASSLVGARDEKLFF
>TRBV19|few|TRBJ2-7|NA
TGTGCCAGTAGTATAAAGGGAGGTCGGTACGAGCAGTACTTC
CASSIKGGRYEQYF
>TRBV28|NA|TRBJ1-2|NA
TGTGCCAGCACCTCCTCCTCCCAGGGTAATTACTATGGCTACACCTTC
CASTSSSQGNYYGYTF
>TRBV10-3|NA|TRBJ2-2|TRBD2
TGTGCCATCAGGGCCACTAGCGCGAACACCGGGGAGCTGTTTTTT
CAIRATSANTGELFF
>TRBV6-1|NA|TRBJ2-6|NA
TGTGCCAGCAGTGAAGCCGGGAGCTCTGGGGCCAACGTCCTGACTTTC
CASSEAGSSGANVLTF
>TRBV11-2|NA|TRBJ2-1|NA
TGTGCCAGCAGCTTCGGACTGAACAATGAGCAGTTCTTC
CASSFGLNNEQFF
>TRBV7-2|NA|TRBJ2-5|NA
TGTGCCAGCAGCCCGTCAGGGGGGCCGCAAGAGACCCAGTACTTC
CASSPSGGPQETQYF
>TRBV5-1|NA|TRBJ1-2|NA
TGCGCCAGCAGCCCGGGAACCGAAGGCTATGGCTACACCTTC
CASSPGTEGYGYTF
>TRBV6-5|NA|TRBJ1-2|NA
TGTGCCAGCAGTAGAGGGCCTTCTAACTATGGCTACACCTTC
CASSRGPSNYGYTF
>TRBV18|NA|TRBJ2-7|NA
TGTGCCAGCTCACCACAGACCCACGAGCAGTACTTC
CASSPQTHEQYF
>TRBV7-2|NA|TRBJ2-5|TRBD1
TGTGCCAGCAGCTTAGCAGGGACAGGGACGGAGACCCAGTACTTC
CASSLAGTGTETQYF
>TRBV30|NA|TRBJ2-1|NA
TGTGCCTGGAGTGTAGGCGCAGGGGCCCATGAGCAGTTCTTC
CAWSVGAGAHEQFF
>TRBV25-1|NA|TRBJ1-3|NA
TGTGCCAGCAGTGAGTTGGGAAACACCATATATTTT
CASSELGNTIYF
>TRBV4-2|NA|TRBJ1-1|NA
TGTGCCAGTTCCAGGGGTACTGAAGCTTTCTTT
CASSRGTEAFF
>TRBV11-3|NA|TRBJ1-4|NA
TGTGCCAGCAGCTTATCACTTGGTGAAAAACTGTTTTTT
CASSLSLGEKLFF
>TRBV27|NA|TRBJ1-6|NA
TGTGCCAGCAGCTCGTTGAGAGCTAGTGGTCTTTCACCCCTCCACTTT
CASSSLRASGLSPLHF
>TRBV13|NA|TRBJ2-3|TRBD1
TGTGCCAGCAGCTTCCAGCCACAGGGGTGCACAGATACGCAGTATTTT
CASSFQPQGCTDTQYF
>TRBV27|NA|TRBJ1-4|TRBD1
TGTGCCAGCAGTCGTACCGGGACAGGGAGTGAAAAACTGTTTTTT
CASSRTGTGSEKLFF
>TRBV7-7|NA|TRBJ2-6|TRBD2
TGTGCTAGCGGGCACCACCAGGGTCTCTCTGGGGCCAACGTCCTGACTTTC
CASGHHQGLSGANVLTF
>TRBV18|NA|TRBJ2-3|NA
TGTGCCAGCTCACCACCAAACGGAGGAGATACGCAGTATTTT
CASSPPNGGDTQYF
>TRBV25-1|few|TRBJ2-1|NA
TGTGCCAGCAGTGAATATGGAGGGGATGAGCAGTTCTTC
CASSEYGGDEQFF
>TRBV4-2|NA|TRBJ2-4|NA
TGTGCCAGCAGCCAAGGGGAGGACAGATCCAAAAACATTCAGTACTTC
CASSQGEDRSKNIQYF
>TRBV10-3|NA|TRBJ2-3|TRBD1
TGTGCCATCAGTGAGTTACAGGGGAGAGATACGCAGTATTTT
CAISELQGRDTQYF
>TRBV11-3|NA|TRBJ1-1|TRBD1
TGTGCCAGCAGCAAACAGGGGGGTGTTCGGACTGAAGCTTTCTTT
CASSKQGGVRTEAFF
>TRBV19|NA|TRBJ2-7|NA
TGTGCCAGTAGATCGGGGCCGTCCTCCTACGAGCAGTACTTC
CASRSGPSSYEQYF
>TRBV7-8|NA|TRBJ2-1|NA
TGTGCCAGCAGCGAGGGACCCATGGGGGTAGAGCAGTTCTTC
CASSEGPMGVEQFF
>TRBV4-2|NA|TRBJ1-1|NA
TGTGCCAGCAGCTTGGACAAGGGGATGTTGGCTTTCTTT
CASSLDKGMLAFF
>TRBV6-1|NA|TRBJ1-5|NA
TGTGCCTTCGGGGGGGGTGATAGCAATCAGCCCCAGCATTTT
CAFGGGDSNQPQHF
>TRBV7-6|NA|TRBJ1-2|NA
TGTGCCAGCAGCTTAGAGGCAGGAGCTAACTATGGCTACACCTTC
CASSLEAGANYGYTF
>TRBV7-2|NA|TRBJ2-2|TRBD2
TGTGCCAGCAGGGCCACTAGCGGGAGAACCACCGGGGAGCTGTTTTTT
CASRATSGRTTGELFF
>TRBV4-2|NA|TRBJ1-1|NA
TGTGCCAGCAGCCAAGATCAGGGGCTGAACACTGAAGCTTTCTTT
CASSQDQGLNTEAFF
>TRBV7-9|NA|TRBJ2-1|NA
TGTGCCAGCAGGATAGCGGTGGGCGGAGGATCCTTATACAATGAGCAGTTCTTC
CASRIAVGGGSLYNEQFF
>TRBV19|NA|TRBJ1-5|NA
TGTGCCAGTAGTGGGAGGGGTACTCAGCCCCAGCATTTT
CASSGRGTQPQHF